The 18 T cell receptor beta chains listed next were all sequenced from one sample in a study of response to subunit inactivated influenza vaccine. TCRdb independently ran MiXCR on the RT-PCR reads; one entry per CDR3 protein. The sample has 750,000 to 850,000 distinct CDR3 sequences, about a fifth seen once; the top ten hold approximately 10%. Sample: PBMCs from blood, taken 5 to 6 days after vaccination. The receptor set was obtained from a man aged 50 to 59 who received an inactivated influenza vaccine.

This clonotype was detected a few times. The V and J genes are TRBV6-2 or TRBV6-3 and TRBJ1-2; D unclear. CDR1 MNHEY and CDR2 SVGEGT come from the germline V gene. Trimming shortened V by 0 bases and J by 8 bases, and 13 bases separated the two germline ends. The CDR3 length is 14 residues. The CDR3 loop is CASSYSKVNRGYTF. The CDR3 DNA sequence: TGTGCCAGCAGTTACTCGAAGGTGAACAGAGGCTACACCTTC.

This clonotype was recorded once. This chain links TRBV20-1 with TRBJ2-5; 14 bases are a match to TRBD2. The CDR3 is made up of 18 amino acids. Per the germline V gene, CDR1 is DFQATT and CDR2 is SNEGSKA (reference sequence). V was pared by 0 bases and J by 4 bases, with 10 bases of the junction left unmatched. The CDR3 DNA follows: TGCAGTGCTAGAGATTCAGGACTAGCGGGGGGAGAAGGAGAGACCCAGTACTTC. It translates to CSARDSGLAGGEGETQYF.

This chain connects TRBV20-1 to TRBJ2-1; the match to TRBD2 covers 11 bases. The CDR3 is 17 residues long. V lost 3 bases to trimming and J lost 0 bases; unmatched junction nucleotides: 7. Germline values: CDR1 DFQATT, CDR2 SNEGSKA (reference sequence). CDR3 DNA sequence: TGCAGTGCTAGGAGGCTAGCGGGAGGCTTCTCCTACAATGAGCAGTTCTTC. Protein sequence: CSARRLAGGFSYNEQFF.

Concerning this clonotype itself: A read error is possible here, since a much larger clone lies one base away. The chain is built from TRBV20-1 and TRBJ2-7; TRBD2 matches at 8 bases. The CDR3 consists of 15 residues. Unmatched junction bases numbered 9, after V lost 0 bases and J lost 5 bases. Germline V gene sequence: CDR1 DFQATT, CDR2 SNEGSKA (reference sequence). The CDR3 nucleotides read TGCAGTGCTAGAGATCGTCGCGGGAGGACCAACGAGCAGTACTTC. Translation gives CSARDRRGRTNEQYF.

Only a few counts were recorded for this clonotype. This chain uses TRBV4-3 with TRBJ1-1; TRBD1 is a possible D gene (5 bases). The V gene lost 0 bases and the J gene lost 5 bases, with 10 bases spanning the gap. Germline CDR1 reads LGHNA; CDR2 reads YSLEER. This CDR3 has 14 residues. CDR3 coding DNA: TGCGCCAGCAGCCAAGAGCTCCGGGGGACTGAAGCTTTCTTT. This sequence encodes CASSQELRGTEAFF.

This clonotype has a handful of counts. CDR3 sequence: CSASSGTAKNIQYF. CDR3 DNA: TGCAGTGCTTCGAGCGGGACAGCCAAAAACATTCAGTACTTC. V and J are TRBV20-1 and TRBJ2-4; 7 bases agree with TRBD2. After removal of 5 bases from V and 0 bases from J, the junction contained 4 bases not matched to a gene. The CDR3 length is 14 residues. Looked up from germline, CDR1 is DFQATT and CDR2 is SNEGSKA (reference sequence).

J is TRBJ2-5 and V is TRBV20-1, with D hard to call. Germline CDR1 and CDR2: DFQATT and SNEGSKA (reference sequence). Between the trimmed V and J ends, which lost 5 bases and 2 bases, there was a span of 3 bases. The CDR3 runs to 10 residues. The CDR3 sequence: CSAEQETQYF. CDR3 bases: TGCAGTGCTGAACAAGAGACCCAGTACTTC.

This chain uses TRBV5-1 with TRBJ2-2; the D gene could be TRBD1 or TRBD2 (5 bases each). The length of the CDR3 is 15 residues. Trimming removed 4 bases from V and 3 bases from J, with 13 bases in between. Germline CDR1 reads SGHRS; CDR2 reads YFSETQ. DNA of the CDR3: TGCGCCAGCAGCCCGAGGGGTGGGGACACCGGGGAGCTGTTTTTT. This encodes CASSPRGGDTGELFF.

This clonotype was counted only a few times. This chain uses TRBV24-1 with TRBJ2-1; D call uncertain. The CDR3 is made up of 11 amino acids. V lost 9 bases, J lost 7 bases, and 9 bases lay in between. The V gene's germline CDR1 is KGHDR and CDR2 SFDVKD. The CDR3 coding sequence is TGTGCCACCGAGTTATTAAATGAGCAGTTCTTC. Translated, it gives CATELLNEQFF.

DNA for the CDR3: TGTGCCAGCAGCTTGGGTGTAAGGCGTGATAGTAGCACAGATACGCAGTATTTT. It specifies CASSLGVRRDSSTDTQYF. The chain has TRBV11-1 and TRBJ2-3; no firm D call. The CDR3 loop spans 18 amino acids. CDR1 SGHAT and CDR2 FQDESV come from the germline V gene (reference sequence). V was trimmed by 3 bases and J by 0 bases, leaving 19 bases between them.

This clonotype was picked up many times. The gene calls are TRBV7-2 and TRBJ2-7, with D uncertain. V lost 5 bases and J 0 bases, leaving 8 bases between the germline ends. Germline lookup yields CDR1 SGHTA and CDR2 FQGNSA. The CDR3 runs to 13 residues. The CDR3 protein is CASSAVPSYEQYF. DNA of the CDR3: TGTGCCAGCAGCGCAGTCCCCTCCTACGAGCAGTACTTC.

The rearrangement links TRBV6-1 to TRBJ2-1; D remains ambiguous. The CDR3 consists of 14 residues. Germline assignment: CDR1 MNHNS and CDR2 SASEGT. V lost 6 bases and J 5 bases, leaving 14 bases between the germline ends. The DNA for the CDR3 is TGTGCCAGCAGCCGTCACCTAATCAACAATGAGCAGTTCTTC. This translates into CASSRHLINNEQFF.

The genes are TRBV3-1 and TRBJ2-5; perhaps TRBD1 as D (6 bases). Trimming removed 3 bases at V and 3 bases at J, with 14 bases between. Looked up from germline, CDR1 is LGHDT and CDR2 is YNNKEL (reference sequence). The length of the CDR3 is 15 residues. The CDR3 loop reads CASSHPAGAKETQYF. CDR3 DNA: TGTGCCAGCAGCCATCCAGCAGGGGCGAAAGAGACCCAGTACTTC.

This clonotype was recorded a few times. The V and J genes are TRBV7-2 and TRBJ2-7, with a possible D match to TRBD1 (6 bases). Trimming removed 3 bases at V and 3 bases at J, with 18 bases between. From germline, CDR1 is SGHTA and CDR2 FQGNSA. This CDR3 is built from 16 residues. The CDR3 sequence: CASSFARQALLYEQYF. Here the CDR3 DNA reads TGTGCCAGCAGCTTCGCCCGACAGGCTTTGCTCTACGAGCAGTACTTC.

The chain carries TRBV6-1 and TRBJ2-7; TRBD1 aligns across 10 bases. The CDR3 runs to 15 residues. With V trimmed by 6 bases and J by 2 bases, 7 bases remained unmatched. Germline assignment: CDR1 MNHNS and CDR2 SASEGT. The CDR3 loop is CASRQDRGQAYEQYF. The CDR3 region has the DNA TGTGCCAGCAGGCAAGACAGGGGGCAAGCCTACGAGCAGTACTTC.

The chain joins TRBV20-1 to TRBJ1-6; 9 nucleotides match TRBD1. The CDR3 is made up of 13 amino acids. Losses at the gene ends were 6 bases for V and 8 bases for J; bases not matched to a gene: 5. From germline, CDR1 is DFQATT and CDR2 SNEGSKA (reference sequence). In DNA form, the CDR3 reads TGCAGTGCGCCTAGGACAGGGGATTCACCCCTCCACTTT. Its translation is CSAPRTGDSPLHF.

The rearrangement joins TRBV7-9 to TRBJ2-3; D could derive from TRBD1 or TRBD2 (5 bases each). This CDR3 contains 16 residues. With 1 base removed from V and 6 bases from J, the gap between germline ends came to 17 bases. Germline CDR1 and CDR2: SEHNR and FQNEAQ (reference sequence). The DNA of the CDR3 is TGTGCCAGCAGCTTAGGGGCCCCCACGGGGCGGGATACGCAGTATTTT. Its translation is CASSLGAPTGRDTQYF.

This CDR3 reads CAIGPLTPGPGELFF. For the CDR3, the DNA is TGTGCCATCGGACCGTTGACACCGGGACCCGGGGAGCTGTTTTTT. The chain carries TRBV10-3 and TRBJ2-2; D could derive from TRBD1 or TRBD2 (5 bases each). The germline CDR1 and CDR2 sequences are ENHRY and SYGVKD. This CDR3 has 15 residues. Trimming removed 8 bases at V and 6 bases at J, with 19 bases between.